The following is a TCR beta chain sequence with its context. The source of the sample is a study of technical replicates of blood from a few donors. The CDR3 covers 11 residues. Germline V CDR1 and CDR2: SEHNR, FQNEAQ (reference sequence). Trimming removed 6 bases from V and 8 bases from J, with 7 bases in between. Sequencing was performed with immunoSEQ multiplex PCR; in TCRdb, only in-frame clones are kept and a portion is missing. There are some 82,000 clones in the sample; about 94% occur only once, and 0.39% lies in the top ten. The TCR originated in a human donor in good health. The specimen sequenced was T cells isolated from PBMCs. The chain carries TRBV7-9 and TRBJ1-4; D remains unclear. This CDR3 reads CASSPGEKLFF. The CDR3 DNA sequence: TGTGCCAGCAGTCCGGGGGAAAAACTGTTTTTT.